One sample yielded the 19 T cell receptor beta chains listed below, sequenced in a study of Ad26.COV2.S vaccination and SARS-CoV-2 variants. Clones were read by immunoSEQ multiplex PCR, and TCRdb kept only the in-frame ones, dropping some. The sample includes approximately 500,000 clones, around 90% of them seen just once. The treatment was: 15 to 20 received Ad26.COV2.S at low or high dose, single or two shots; about 5 received placebo; per-sample allocation not given. Specimens were obtained on day 63 following the first vaccine or placebo injection. Here the sequenced sample was peripheral blood, taken in a trial of Ad26.COV2.S vaccine versus placebo. Receptor source: a person aged 18-60 years who received the Ad26.COV2.S COVID-19 vaccine or a placebo.

This clone was seen just once. This likely stems from a read error, as it lies one base from a far larger clone. This chain uses TRBV5-8 with TRBJ2-1; no reliable D call. Germline CDR1 is SGHTS and CDR2 is YDEGEE. The V end was cut by 4 bases, the J end by 2 bases, with 1 base between. The CDR3 totals 11 residues. In nucleotides, the CDR3 is TGTGCCAGCAGCACCTACAATGAGCAGTTCTTC. Translation: CASSTYNEQFF.

The chain combines TRBV7-2 with TRBJ2-3; TRBD2 is a possible D gene (6 bases). The germline CDR1 and CDR2 sequences are SGHTA and FQGNSA. There are 15 residues in the CDR3. The V end was cut by 2 bases, the J end by 2 bases, with 11 bases between. The CDR3 bases are TGTGCCAGCAGCTTAACGACGGGAGTCACAGATACGCAGTATTTT. Residues: CASSLTTGVTDTQYF.

This chain uses TRBV28 with TRBJ1-3; TRBD1 aligns across 7 bases. J gave up 3 bases and V 5 bases, and 13 bases lay outside the gene matches. This CDR3 comprises 17 residues. CDR1 and CDR2 (germline): MDHEN, SYDVKM. CDR3: CASSPHPDREFGNTIYF. The DNA of the CDR3 is TGTGCCAGCAGTCCCCACCCCGACAGGGAATTTGGAAACACCATATATTTT.

The chain links TRBV21-1 to TRBJ1-1. TRBV21-1 is flagged as a pseudogene. The CDR3 loop spans 12 amino acids. This chain's CDR3 is CASNKPSFEAFF. The CDR3 DNA reads TGTGCCAGCAACAAACCTAGTTTTGAAGCTTTCTTT.

V gene TRBV2 combines with J gene TRBJ1-1, with D unclear. The germline gives CDR1 SNHLY, CDR2 FYNNEI. This CDR3 has 13 amino acids. V lost 4 bases and J 8 bases, leaving 14 bases between the germline ends. The CDR3 region is CASSVETPAEAFF. The CDR3, as DNA: TGTGCCAGCAGTGTTGAGACACCGGCAGAAGCTTTCTTT.

J is TRBJ2-3 and V is TRBV12-3 or TRBV12-4; a weak D match, TRBD1 (6 bases). This CDR3 contains 12 residues. The germline V and J ends were trimmed by 8 bases and 10 bases, with 16 bases remaining between them. The CDR3 DNA reads TGTGCCAGCCGTACCGACAGGACTTCGCAGTATTTT. This encodes CASRTDRTSQYF.

This clone appeared once. V gene TRBV15 combines with J gene TRBJ2-1; 13 bases align to TRBD2. The CDR3 runs 17 residues. Unmatched junction bases numbered 9, after V lost 4 bases and J lost 6 bases. Germline loops: CDR1 LNHNV, CDR2 YYDKDF (reference sequence). The CDR3 is CATSKPGLAGRGNEQFF. The DNA for the CDR3 is TGTGCCACCAGCAAACCGGGACTAGCGGGGCGCGGCAATGAGCAGTTCTTC.

The gene calls are TRBV5-1 and TRBJ1-2, with a tentative D call TRBD1 (5 bases). The CDR3 contains 13 residues. V was clipped by 4 bases and J by 2 bases, with 9 bases between them. Germline CDR1 SGHRS, CDR2 YFSETQ. The CDR3 DNA is TGCGCCAGCAGCGGGGCAGGGAACTATGGCTACACCTTC. This codes for CASSGAGNYGYTF.

CDR3 sequence (DNA): TGTGCCGGAACCCTTGGGCCCTACGAGCAGTACTTC. Translation: CAGTLGPYEQYF. The chain links TRBV30 to TRBJ2-7; D uncertain. Germline CDR1 is GTSNPN and CDR2 is SVGIG (reference sequence). The CDR3 has 12 amino acids. Trimming removed 8 bases at V and 2 bases at J, with 13 bases between.

The chain combines TRBV5-1 with TRBJ2-7; TRBD1 aligns across 8 bases. The germline gives CDR1 SGHRS, CDR2 YFSETQ. This CDR3 region has 14 residues. With 7 bases clipped from V and 0 bases from J, the junction kept 6 bases outside the gene matches. The CDR3 bases are TGCGCCAGCCGCCGGACAGGGAGCTCCTACGAGCAGTACTTC. It encodes CASRRTGSSYEQYF.

This clone was seen repeatedly, ten times or more. The chain combines TRBV2 with TRBJ1-1, with D possibly being TRBD1 (5 bases). The CDR3 spans 16 residues. V lost 3 bases, J lost 5 bases, and 19 bases lay in between. Germline values: CDR1 SNHLY, CDR2 FYNNEI. DNA of the CDR3: TGTGCCAGCAGTGATCGCTTTCTTGGGGCTGGAACTGAAGCTTTCTTT. Its protein product is CASSDRFLGAGTEAFF.

The V and J genes are TRBV13 and TRBJ2-4; the D gene is possibly TRBD1 (5 bases). Trimming took off 3 bases at V and 8 bases at J, with 17 bases between the two ends. The CDR3 sequence is 15 residues long. Germline V gene data show CDR1 as PRHDT and CDR2 as FYEKMQ (reference sequence). The CDR3 here is CASSFYASGADIQYF. The CDR3 coding sequence is TGTGCCAGCAGCTTCTACGCTTCTGGGGCGGACATTCAGTACTTC.

V usage is TRBV5-1 and J usage is TRBJ2-7; D gene unclear. V shed 0 bases and J shed 4 bases, with 17 bases lying between them. The length of the CDR3 is 16 residues. In germline, CDR1 is SGHRS, CDR2 YFSETQ. CDR3 protein: CASSLVVVTGGYEQYF. The CDR3 nucleotides read TGCGCCAGCAGCTTGGTTGTGGTCACCGGCGGTTACGAGCAGTACTTC.

V and J are TRBV2 and TRBJ2-1; the D is unclear. Germline CDR1 reads SNHLY; CDR2 reads FYNNEI. With 8 bases removed from V and 3 bases from J, the gap between germline ends came to 11 bases. The CDR3 has 13 amino acids. The DNA for the CDR3 is TGTGCCAGCGCTACCCACGTCTACAATGAGCAGTTCTTC. It encodes CASATHVYNEQFF.

The chain employs TRBV19 and TRBJ2-7, with D possibly being TRBD1 (5 bases). V shed 7 bases and J shed 3 bases, with 13 bases lying between them. Germline V gene data show CDR1 as LNHDA and CDR2 as SQIVND (reference sequence). The CDR3 is made up of 13 amino acids. The CDR3 bases are TGTGCCAGTACGTGGGGCCAGAGCTACGAGCAGTACTTC. It encodes CASTWGQSYEQYF.

The rearrangement joins TRBV11-2 to TRBJ2-7; 9 bases map to TRBD2. V shed 6 bases, J shed 5 bases, and the junction held 8 bases outside the gene matches. Per the germline V gene, CDR1 is SGHAT and CDR2 is FQNNGV. This CDR3 has 14 amino acids. The CDR3 protein is CASRGRASGDEQYF. In DNA, the CDR3 is TGTGCCAGCAGGGGCAGGGCTAGCGGGGACGAGCAGTACTTC. Supplemented by reference TRBV11-2 and TRBJ2-7, the full variable domain reads EAGVAQSPRYKIIEKRQSVAFWCNPISGHATLYWYQQILGQGPKLLIQFQNNGVVDDSQLPKDRFSAERLKGVDSTLKIQPAKLEDSAVYLCASRGRASGDEQYFGPGTRLTVT.

This sequence joins TRBV6-5 and TRBJ1-4; D might be TRBD1 (5 bases). This CDR3 has 15 residues. Trimming stripped 4 bases from V and 2 bases from J, with 11 bases between. The germline V gene encodes CDR1 MNHEY and CDR2 SVGAGI. The CDR3 is CASSSRQRTNEKLFF. In nucleotides, the CDR3 is TGTGCCAGCAGTTCGCGACAGAGGACTAATGAAAAACTGTTTTTT.

The V and J genes are TRBV2 and TRBJ2-5; possible D gene TRBD2, 6 bases. Trimming pared 7 bases from V and 2 bases from J, leaving 11 bases between. Germline loops: CDR1 SNHLY, CDR2 FYNNEI. The CDR3 contains 13 residues. The CDR3 sequence is CASTAGWQETQYF. The CDR3 DNA is TGTGCCAGCACTGCGGGGTGGCAAGAGACCCAGTACTTC. Drawing the rest from reference TRBV2 and TRBJ2-5, the complete variable domain is EPEVTQTPSHQVTQMGQEVILRCVPISNHLYFYWYRQILGQKVEFLVSFYNNEISEKSEIFDDQFSVERPDGSNFTLKIRSTKLEDSAMYFCASTAGWQETQYFGPGTRLLVL.

The chain uses TRBV19 and TRBJ2-5; D is possibly TRBD1 or TRBD2 (6 bases each). CDR3 length equals 15 residues. CDR1 and CDR2 (germline): LNHDA, SQIVND (reference sequence). Trimming removed 2 bases from V and 2 bases from J, with 12 bases in between. The CDR3 DNA reads as TGTGCCAGTAGTATACGGCAGGGGAGGCAAGAGACCCAGTACTTC. Its protein is CASSIRQGRQETQYF. Complete variable domain (other parts from reference TRBV19 and TRBJ2-5): DGGITQSPKYLFRKEGQNVTLSCEQNLNHDAMYWYRQDPGQGLRLIYYSQIVNDFQKGDIAEGYSVSREKKESFPLTVTSAQKNPTAFYLCASSIRQGRQETQYFGPGTRLLVL.